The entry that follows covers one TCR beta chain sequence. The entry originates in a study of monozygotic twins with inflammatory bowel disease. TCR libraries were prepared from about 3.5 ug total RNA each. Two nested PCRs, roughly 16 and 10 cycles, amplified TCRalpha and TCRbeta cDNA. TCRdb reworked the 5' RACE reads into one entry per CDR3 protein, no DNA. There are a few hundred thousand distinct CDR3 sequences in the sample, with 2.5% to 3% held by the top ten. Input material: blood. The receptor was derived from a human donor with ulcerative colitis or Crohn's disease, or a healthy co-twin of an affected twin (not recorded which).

The CDR3 loop reads CASSDLDRGEQYF. This chain links TRBV5-1 with TRBJ2-7; without DNA, the TCRdb call of TRBD1 cannot be checked. Germline loops: CDR1 SGHRS, CDR2 YFSETQ. This CDR3 contains 13 residues.